This T cell receptor beta chain was profiled in a study of cytomegalovirus exposure and HLA in healthy donors. Overall study: A later analysis reported the same platform for the approximately 110 validation repertoires and the roughly 670 first-cohort repertoires.

Profiled with immunoSEQ multiplex PCR; TCRdb holds only in-frame clones, not every one. The sample shows just under 75,000 clones, approximately 94% of them seen only once. This CDR3 comprises 16 residues. With V trimmed by 4 bases and J by 3 bases, 9 bases remained unmatched. The germline CDR1 and CDR2 sequences are SEHNR and FQNEAQ (reference sequence). The chain links TRBV7-9 to TRBJ1-1, with TRBD1 identical over 9 bases. The TCR was taken from a woman aged 18-30 years in good health and CMV-seropositive. The source material was PBMCs. The CDR3 loop is CASSSQQGAGDTEAFF. DNA of the CDR3: TGTGCCAGCAGCTCCCAACAGGGGGCCGGTGACACTGAAGCTTTCTTT.